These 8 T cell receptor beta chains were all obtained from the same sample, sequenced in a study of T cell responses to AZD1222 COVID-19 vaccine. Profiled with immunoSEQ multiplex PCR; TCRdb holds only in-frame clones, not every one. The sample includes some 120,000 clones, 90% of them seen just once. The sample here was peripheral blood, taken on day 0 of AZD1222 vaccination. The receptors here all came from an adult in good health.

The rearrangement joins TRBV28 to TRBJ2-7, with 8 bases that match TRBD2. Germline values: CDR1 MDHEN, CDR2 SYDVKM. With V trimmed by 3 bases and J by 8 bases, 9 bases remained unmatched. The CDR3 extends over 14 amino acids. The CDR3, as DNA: TGTGCCAGCAGTTTGGCGGGACTAGGAATGCAGCAGTACTTC. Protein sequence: CASSLAGLGMQQYF. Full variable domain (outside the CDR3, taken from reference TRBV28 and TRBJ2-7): DVKVTQSSRYLVKRTGEKVFLECVQDMDHENMFWYRQDPGLGLRLIYFSYDVKMKEKGDIPEGYSVSREKKERFSLILESASTNQTSMYLCASSLAGLGMQQYFGPGTRLTVT.

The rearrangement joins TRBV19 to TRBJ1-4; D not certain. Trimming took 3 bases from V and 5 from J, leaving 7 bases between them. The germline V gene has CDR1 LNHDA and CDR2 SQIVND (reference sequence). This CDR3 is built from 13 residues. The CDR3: CASSIVRNEKLFF. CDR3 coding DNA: TGTGCCAGTAGTATCGTGCGGAATGAAAAACTGTTTTTT.

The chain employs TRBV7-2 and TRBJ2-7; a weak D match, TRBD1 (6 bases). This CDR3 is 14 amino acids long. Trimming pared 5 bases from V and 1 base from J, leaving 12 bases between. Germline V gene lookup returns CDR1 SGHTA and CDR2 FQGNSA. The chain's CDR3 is CASSTATGSYEQYF. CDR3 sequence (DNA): TGTGCCAGCAGCACCGCAACAGGGTCCTACGAGCAGTACTTC. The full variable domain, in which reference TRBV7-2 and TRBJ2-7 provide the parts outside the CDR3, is GAGVSQSPSNKVTEKGKDVELRCDPISGHTALYWYRQSLGQGLEFLIYFQGNSAPDKSGLPSDRFSAERTGGSVSTLTIQRTQQEDSAVYLCASSTATGSYEQYFGPGTRLTVT.

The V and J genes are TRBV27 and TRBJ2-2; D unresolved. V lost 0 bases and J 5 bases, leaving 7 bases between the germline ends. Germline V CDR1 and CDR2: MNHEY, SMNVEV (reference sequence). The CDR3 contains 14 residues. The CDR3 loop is CASSLSPPTGELFF. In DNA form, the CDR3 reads TGTGCCAGCAGTTTATCGCCTCCTACCGGGGAGCTGTTTTTT.

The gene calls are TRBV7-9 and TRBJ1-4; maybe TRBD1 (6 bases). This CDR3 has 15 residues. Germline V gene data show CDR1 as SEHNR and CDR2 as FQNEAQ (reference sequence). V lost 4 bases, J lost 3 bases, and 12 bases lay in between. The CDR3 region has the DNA TGTGCCAGCAGCTCTGATGGGGGGCCTAATGAAAAACTGTTTTTT. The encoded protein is CASSSDGGPNEKLFF. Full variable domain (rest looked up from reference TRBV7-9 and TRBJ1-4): DTGVSQNPRHKITKRGQNVTFRCDPISEHNRLYWYRQTLGQGPEFLTYFQNEAQLEKSRLLSDRFSAERPKGSFSTLEIQRTEQGDSAMYLCASSSDGGPNEKLFFGSGTQLSVL.

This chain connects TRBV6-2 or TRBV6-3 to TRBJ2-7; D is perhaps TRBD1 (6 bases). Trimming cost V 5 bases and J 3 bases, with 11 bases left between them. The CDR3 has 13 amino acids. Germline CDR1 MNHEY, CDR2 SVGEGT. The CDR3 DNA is TGTGCCAGCAGTAAAGGACAGTTCTACGAGCAGTACTTC. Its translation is CASSKGQFYEQYF.

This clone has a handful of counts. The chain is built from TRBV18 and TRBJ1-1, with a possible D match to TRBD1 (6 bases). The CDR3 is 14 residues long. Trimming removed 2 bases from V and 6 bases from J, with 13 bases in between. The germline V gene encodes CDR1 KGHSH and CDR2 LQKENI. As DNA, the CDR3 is TGTGCCAGCTCACCAGGACAGTGGGGGGCTGAAGCTTTCTTT. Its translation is CASSPGQWGAEAFF.

The CDR3 protein is CSLQGEASPLHF. The DNA of the CDR3 is TGCAGCCTTCAGGGGGAGGCCTCACCCCTCCACTTT. The V call is TRBV29-1, the J call TRBJ1-6; 7 nucleotides align to TRBD1. Germline trimming cut 8 bases from V and 10 bases from J; bases unmatched to any gene: 8. CDR1 and CDR2 (germline): SQVTM, ANQGSEA. The CDR3 length is 12 residues.